The entry that follows covers one TCR beta chain sequence. These data are taken from a study of blood T cells in healthy people across ages. A sample-barcoded 5' primer and a J-beta primer mix were used in a second PCR of roughly 6 to 12 cycles. TCRdb analysed the 5' RACE reads with MiXCR anew, one entry per CDR3 protein. The sample yields 1.5 million or so distinct CDR3 sequences, approximately 39% seen once. With 4 bases removed from V and 0 bases from J, the gap between germline ends came to 18 bases. Germline CDR1 is SGHDN and CDR2 is FVKESK. The CDR3 extends over 18 amino acids. The TCR originated in a woman under 30 in good health. The sequenced material came from blood. The rearrangement uses TRBV14 and TRBJ1-4; D is perhaps TRBD1 (6 bases). The CDR3 region is CASSRPTGFAATNEKLFF. The CDR3, as DNA: TGTGCCAGCAGCCGGCCAACAGGGTTTGCTGCAACTAATGAAAAACTGTTTTTT.